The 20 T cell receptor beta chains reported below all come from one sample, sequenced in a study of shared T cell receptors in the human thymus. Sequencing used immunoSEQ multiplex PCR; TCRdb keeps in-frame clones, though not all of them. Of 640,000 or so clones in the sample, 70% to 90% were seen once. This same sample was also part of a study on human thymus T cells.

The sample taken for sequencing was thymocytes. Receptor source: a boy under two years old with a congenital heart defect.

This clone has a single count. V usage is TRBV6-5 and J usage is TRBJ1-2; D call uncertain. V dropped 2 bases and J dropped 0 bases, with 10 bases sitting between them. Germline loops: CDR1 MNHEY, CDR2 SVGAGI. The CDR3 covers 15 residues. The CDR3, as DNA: TGTGCCAGCAGTTACGGCTGGGCCTCTAACTATGGCTACACCTTC. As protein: CASSYGWASNYGYTF.

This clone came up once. The CDR3 region is CASSLGDGGLAGYEQYF. The CDR3 DNA reads TGTGCCAGCAGCTTAGGAGATGGAGGACTAGCGGGCTACGAGCAGTACTTC. The chain links TRBV7-9 to TRBJ2-7, with 11 bases lining up with TRBD2. The CDR3 extends over 17 amino acids. Trimming at V came to 1 base and at J to 3 bases, leaving 8 bases not matched to a gene. The germline V gene has CDR1 SEHNR and CDR2 FQNEAQ (reference sequence).

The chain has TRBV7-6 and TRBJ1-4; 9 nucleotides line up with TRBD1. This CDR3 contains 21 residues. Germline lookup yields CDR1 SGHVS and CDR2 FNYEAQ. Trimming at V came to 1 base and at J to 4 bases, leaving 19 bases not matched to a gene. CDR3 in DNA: TGTGCCAGCAGCTTAGACCTCCCCGGGACAGGGCCCCTCCATCTTAATGAAAAACTGTTTTTT. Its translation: CASSLDLPGTGPLHLNEKLFF.

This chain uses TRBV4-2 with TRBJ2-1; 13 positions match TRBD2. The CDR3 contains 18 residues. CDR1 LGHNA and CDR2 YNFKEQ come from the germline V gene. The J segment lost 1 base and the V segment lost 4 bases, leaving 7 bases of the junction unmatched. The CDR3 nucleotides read TGTGCCAGCAGCCCCCGACTAGCGGGGGGTCCTTCCTACAATGAGCAGTTCTTC. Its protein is CASSPRLAGGPSYNEQFF.

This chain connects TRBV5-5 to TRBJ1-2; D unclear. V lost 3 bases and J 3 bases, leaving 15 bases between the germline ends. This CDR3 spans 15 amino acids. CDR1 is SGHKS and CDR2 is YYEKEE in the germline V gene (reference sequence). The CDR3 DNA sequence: TGTGCCAGCAGCTCAGTATTTATCGGGGACTATGGCTACACCTTC. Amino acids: CASSSVFIGDYGYTF.

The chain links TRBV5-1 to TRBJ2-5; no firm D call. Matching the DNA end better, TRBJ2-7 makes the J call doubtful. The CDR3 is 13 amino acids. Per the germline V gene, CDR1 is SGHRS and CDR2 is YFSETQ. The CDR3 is CASSLTLDYEQYF. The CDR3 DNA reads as TGCGCCAGCAGCTTGACTCTGGACTACGAGCAGTACTTC.

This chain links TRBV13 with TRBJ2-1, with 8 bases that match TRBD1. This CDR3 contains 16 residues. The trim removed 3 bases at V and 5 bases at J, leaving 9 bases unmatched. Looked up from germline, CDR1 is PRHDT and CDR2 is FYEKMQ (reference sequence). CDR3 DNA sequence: TGTGCCAGCAGCTTCTCTACCGGGACAGGTGACAATGAGCAGTTCTTC. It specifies CASSFSTGTGDNEQFF.

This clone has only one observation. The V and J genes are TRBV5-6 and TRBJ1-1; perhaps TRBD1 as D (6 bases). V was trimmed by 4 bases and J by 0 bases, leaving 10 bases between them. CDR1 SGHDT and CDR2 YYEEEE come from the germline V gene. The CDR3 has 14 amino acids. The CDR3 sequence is CASSPWTVNTEAFF. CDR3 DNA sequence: TGTGCCAGCAGCCCGTGGACAGTGAACACTGAAGCTTTCTTT.

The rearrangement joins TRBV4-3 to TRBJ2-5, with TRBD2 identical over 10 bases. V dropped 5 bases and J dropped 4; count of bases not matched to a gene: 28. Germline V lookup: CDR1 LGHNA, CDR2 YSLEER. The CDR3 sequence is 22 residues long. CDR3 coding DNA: TGCGCCAGCAGCTTACAAGTCAGGACAGAACTCGTTCTAGCGGGGGAGACAGAGACCCAGTACTTC. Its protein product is CASSLQVRTELVLAGETETQYF.

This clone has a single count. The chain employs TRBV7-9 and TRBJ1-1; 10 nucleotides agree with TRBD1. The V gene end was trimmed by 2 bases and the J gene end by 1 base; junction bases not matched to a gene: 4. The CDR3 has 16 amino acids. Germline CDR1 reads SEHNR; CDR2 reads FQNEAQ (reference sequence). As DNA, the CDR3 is TGTGCCAGCAGCTTACCCAGGGACAGGGGGAACACTGAAGCTTTCTTT. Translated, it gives CASSLPRDRGNTEAFF.

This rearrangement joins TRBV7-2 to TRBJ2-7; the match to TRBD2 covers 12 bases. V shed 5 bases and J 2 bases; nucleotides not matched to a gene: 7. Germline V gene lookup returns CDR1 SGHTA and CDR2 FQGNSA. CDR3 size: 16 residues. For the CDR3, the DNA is TGTGCCAGCAGCCCTAGCCCTAGCGGGGGGGCCTACGAGCAGTACTTC. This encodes CASSPSPSGGAYEQYF.

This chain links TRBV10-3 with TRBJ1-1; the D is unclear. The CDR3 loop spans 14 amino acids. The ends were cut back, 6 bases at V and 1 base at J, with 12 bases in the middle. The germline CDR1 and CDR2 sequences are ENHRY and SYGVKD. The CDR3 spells CAIRVSTPNTEAFF. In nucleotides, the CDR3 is TGTGCCATCAGGGTATCTACCCCGAACACTGAAGCTTTCTTT.

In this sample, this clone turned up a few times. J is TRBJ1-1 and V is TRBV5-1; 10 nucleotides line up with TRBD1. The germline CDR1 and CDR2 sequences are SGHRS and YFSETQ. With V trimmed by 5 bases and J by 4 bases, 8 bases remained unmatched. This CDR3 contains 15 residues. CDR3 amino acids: CASRSAWDRGTEAFF. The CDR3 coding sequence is TGCGCCAGCAGATCAGCGTGGGACAGGGGCACTGAAGCTTTCTTT.

The CDR3 loop is CASRRAGTEAFF. CDR3 in DNA: TGTGCCAGCAGACGGGCGGGAACTGAAGCTTTCTTT. The rearrangement joins TRBV28 to TRBJ1-1; D is undetermined. This CDR3 spans 12 amino acids. CDR1 MDHEN and CDR2 SYDVKM come from the germline V gene. Trimming stripped 6 bases from V and 5 bases from J, with 10 bases between.

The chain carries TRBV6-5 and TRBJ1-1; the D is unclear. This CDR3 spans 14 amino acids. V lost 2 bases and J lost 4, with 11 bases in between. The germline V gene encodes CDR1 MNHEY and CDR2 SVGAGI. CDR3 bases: TGTGCCAGCAGTTACAAGCGGGGTGGCACTGAAGCTTTCTTT. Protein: CASSYKRGGTEAFF.

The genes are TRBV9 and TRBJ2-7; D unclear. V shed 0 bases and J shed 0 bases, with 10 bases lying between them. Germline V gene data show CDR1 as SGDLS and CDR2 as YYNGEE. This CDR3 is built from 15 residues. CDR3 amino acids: CASSVDRRSSYEQYF. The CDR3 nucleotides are TGTGCCAGCAGCGTAGATCGCAGAAGCTCCTACGAGCAGTACTTC.

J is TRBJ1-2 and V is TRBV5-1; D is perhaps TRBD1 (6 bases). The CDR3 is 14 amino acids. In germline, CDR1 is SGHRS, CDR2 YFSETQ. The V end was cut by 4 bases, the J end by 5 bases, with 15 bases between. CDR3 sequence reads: CASSPTGTYYGYTF. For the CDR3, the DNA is TGCGCCAGCAGCCCTACCGGGACATATTATGGCTACACCTTC.

For the CDR3, the DNA is TGTGCCAGCAGCTTCCCAGGTGGAAACACCATATATTTT. Its translation: CASSFPGGNTIYF. The chain is built from TRBV7-9 and TRBJ1-3; D is undetermined. V gave up 3 bases and J gave up 3 bases, with 6 bases separating them. The V gene's germline CDR1 is SEHNR and CDR2 FQNEAQ (reference sequence). The CDR3 covers 13 residues.

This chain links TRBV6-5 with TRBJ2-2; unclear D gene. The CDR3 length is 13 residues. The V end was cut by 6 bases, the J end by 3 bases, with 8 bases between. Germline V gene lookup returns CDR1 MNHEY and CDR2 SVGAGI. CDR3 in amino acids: CASSQHYTGELFF. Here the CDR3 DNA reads TGTGCCAGCAGCCAACATTACACCGGGGAGCTGTTTTTT.

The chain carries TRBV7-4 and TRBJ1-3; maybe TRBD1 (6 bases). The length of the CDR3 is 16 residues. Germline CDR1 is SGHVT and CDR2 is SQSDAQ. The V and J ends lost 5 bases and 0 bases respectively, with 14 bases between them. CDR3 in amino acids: CASSPRDTNSGNTIYF. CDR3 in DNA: TGTGCCAGCAGCCCCCGGGACACCAACTCTGGAAACACCATATATTTT.